This TCR beta chain was identified during a study of T and B cells in COVID-19 patients. From blood, about 250-500 ng of genomic DNA served as TRB template. TRB rearrangements were amplified by multiplex PCR with BIOMED2 TRB-A/B primers. TCRdb used MiXCR to reprocess the multiplex PCR reads, holding one entry per CDR3 protein. The sample comprises several hundred distinct CDR3 sequences, more than 30% of which are singletons, and roughly 43% rests with the top ten. Germline values: CDR1 MNHNS, CDR2 SASEGT. The germline V and J ends were trimmed by 0 bases and 5 bases, with 8 bases remaining between them. The CDR3 extends over 14 amino acids.

This receptor was identified in a human donor with active COVID-19. The donor label of this sample is uncertain. Sequenced input: blood. The gene calls are TRBV6-1 and TRBJ1-5; no clear D. The CDR3 DNA sequence: TGTGCCAGCAGTGAAGCGTTCGAGTATCAGCCCCAGCATTTT. It codes for CASSEAFEYQPQHF.